Reported below is one T cell receptor (beta chain). TCRdb reanalysed the RT-PCR reads using MiXCR and keeps one entry per CDR3 protein. The sample lists about 410,000 distinct CDR3 sequences, roughly 17% occurring once. The source of the sample is a study of patients and donors after allogeneic stem cell transplantation. CDR3 size: 14 residues. Germline V gene lookup returns CDR1 MGHDK and CDR2 SYGVNS. V dropped 5 bases and J dropped 5 bases, with 16 bases sitting between them. The chain joins TRBV25-1 to TRBJ2-7; tentative D call: TRBD1 (5 bases). Sample: blood, either unsorted or a sorted T cell fraction (not recorded which). This sequence originates from a human donor who was either an allogeneic HSCT recipient or a stem cell or donor lymphocyte infusion donor (not recorded which). It is not recorded whose cells these are; they may come from a transplant donor. As DNA, the CDR3 is TGTGCCAGCAGTTGGGGCCAAAAACCCAACGAGCAGTACTTC. Residues: CASSWGQKPNEQYF.